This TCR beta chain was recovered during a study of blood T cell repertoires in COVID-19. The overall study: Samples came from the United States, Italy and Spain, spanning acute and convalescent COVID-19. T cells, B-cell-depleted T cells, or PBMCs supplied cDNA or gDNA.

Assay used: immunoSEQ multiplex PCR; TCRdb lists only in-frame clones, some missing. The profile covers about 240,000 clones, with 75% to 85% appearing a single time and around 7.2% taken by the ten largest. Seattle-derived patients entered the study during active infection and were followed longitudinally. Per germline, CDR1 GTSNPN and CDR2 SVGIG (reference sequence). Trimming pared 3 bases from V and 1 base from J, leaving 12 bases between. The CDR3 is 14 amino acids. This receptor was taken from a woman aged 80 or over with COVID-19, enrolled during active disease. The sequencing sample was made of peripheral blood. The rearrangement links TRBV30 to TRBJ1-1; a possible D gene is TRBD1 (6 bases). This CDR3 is CAWREGHPNTEAFF. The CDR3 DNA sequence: TGTGCCTGGAGAGAGGGACACCCGAACACTGAAGCTTTCTTT.